The rows below give T cell receptor beta chains drawn from one sample of a study of blood T cell repertoires in COVID-19. Only in-frame clones appear in the TCRdb table, and some are missing; sequencing was by immunoSEQ multiplex PCR. This sample has more than 130,000 clones, with more than 80% found just once. Material: peripheral blood. Receptor source: a human donor in a cohort sampled during active COVID-19. CDR3s include the opening cysteine and the closing phenylalanine or tryptophan. The order of the fields is D gene, clone size, J gene, CDR3 length, V gene, CDR3 DNA, CDR3 protein. The D gene is left open where the match is weak. Part of the rows lack a size; the others show once, few, many or a class for expanded clones.

>TRBD2|-|TRBJ2-5|15|TRBV5-6
TGTGCCAGCATCCGGGAAGCGGGGGGGAAAGAGACCCAGTACTTC
CASIREAGGKETQYF
>-|once|TRBJ1-1|16|TRBV19
TGTGCCAGTAGTATAGCGCTGGCAGGGCGACTCGCTGAAGCTTTCTTT
CASSIALAGRLAEAFF
>-|-|TRBJ1-2|14|TRBV5-1
TGCGCCAGCAGCCGGGGTAGCGTATCCTATGGCTACACCTTC
CASSRGSVSYGYTF
>TRBD1|-|TRBJ2-1|14|TRBV3-1/TRBV3-2
TGTGCCAGCAGCGCACAGGGGGCTAGGATTGAGCAGTTCTTC
CASSAQGARIEQFF
>TRBD2|-|TRBJ2-5|15|TRBV11-2
TGTGCCAGCAGCTCCCTTAGTAGCGGGGCGGGGACCCAGTACTTC
CASSSLSSGAGTQYF
>-|-|TRBJ1-1|16|TRBV5-1
TGCGCCAGCAGCGTCGGTGGTCGGACAGCAGTCCCTGAAGCTTTCTTT
CASSVGGRTAVPEAFF
>-|-|TRBJ2-5|14|TRBV15
TGTGCCACCAGCTCCCGACAGGCGCAAGAGACCCAGTACTTC
CATSSRQAQETQYF
>-|-|TRBJ1-2|18|TRBV21-1
TGTGCCAGCAGCGCTCGGACAGGGGGCTCGCTAAGAGGTTATGGCTACACCTTC
CASSARTGGSLRGYGYTF
>-|-|TRBJ1-3|15|TRBV10-1
TGCGCCATCATAGGGCGTTGCGGAGGTGGAAACACCATATATTTT
CAIIGRCGGGNTIYF
>-|-|TRBJ2-1|16|TRBV24-1
TGTGCCACCAGTGATCCAGCCTTTGGAGGCCACAATGAGCAGTTCTTC
CATSDPAFGGHNEQFF
>-|few|TRBJ1-2|12|TRBV29-1
TGCAGCGTTCTCCCAGATAACTATGGCTACACCTTC
CSVLPDNYGYTF
>-|-|TRBJ1-5|18|TRBV30
TGTGCCTGGAGTAGTCATTGGGGGGAACTGTATAGCAATCAGCCCCAGCATTTT
CAWSSHWGELYSNQPQHF
>TRBD2|-|TRBJ2-4|14|TRBV30
TGTGCCTGGGGGACTAGCGGCATATTTGGCATTCAGTACTTC
CAWGTSGIFGIQYF
>-|-|TRBJ1-3|14|TRBV18
TGTGCCAGCTCAGGCTCGACAGATGGAAACACCATATATTTT
CASSGSTDGNTIYF
>-|few|TRBJ1-4|15|TRBV2
TGTGCCAGCAGTGAAAGGGGTATGACTAATGAAAAACTGTTTTTT
CASSERGMTNEKLFF
>-|once|TRBJ1-3|16|TRBV6-6
TGTGCCAGCACTCGGCTTCGGGGAGGCTCTGGAAACACCATATATTTT
CASTRLRGGSGNTIYF
>TRBD2|few|TRBJ2-7|15|TRBV19
TGTGCCAGTAGTATAGCTGCTAGCGGGGACTACGAGCAGTACTTC
CASSIAASGDYEQYF
>TRBD1|-|TRBJ1-2|15|TRBV6-5
TGTGCCAGCAGTTTTTTAGGACAGGGAGCGACTGGCTACACCTTC
CASSFLGQGATGYTF
>TRBD1|-|TRBJ2-7|15|TRBV5-5
TGTGCCAGCAGCACCGGCGTGGACAGGGGCTACGAGCAGTACTTC
CASSTGVDRGYEQYF
>-|-|TRBJ2-7|12|TRBV18
TGTGCCAGCTCTCTTGAGAGATACGAGCAGTACTTC
CASSLERYEQYF
>TRBD1|few|TRBJ1-2|13|TRBV5-1
TGCGCCAGCAGCTTTGAGGGGGCCTATGGCTACACCTTC
CASSFEGAYGYTF
>TRBD2|-|TRBJ2-2|15|TRBV3-1/TRBV3-2
TGTGCCAGCAGCCGACTGGCGGGGGGTACCGGGGAGCTGTTTTTT
CASSRLAGGTGELFF
>TRBD2|-|TRBJ2-3|17|TRBV13
TGTGCCAGCAGCTTAGGTCCAGCGGGGGGGGAAGTGGATACGCAGTATTTT
CASSLGPAGGEVDTQYF
>TRBD1|once|TRBJ2-7|17|TRBV7-9
TGTGCCAGCAGCTTAGAAGGGACAGGGGTCTCCATAAACGAGCAGTACTTC
CASSLEGTGVSINEQYF
>-|-|TRBJ1-1|15|TRBV27
TGTGCCAGCAGTTTATTAAAGGGAGCGAACACTGAAGCTTTCTTT
CASSLLKGANTEAFF
>-|once|TRBJ2-1|13|TRBV10-3
TGTGCCATCAGTCCGGCAGTCAGGCATGAGCAGTTCTTC
CAISPAVRHEQFF
>TRBD1|-|TRBJ2-1|15|TRBV5-4
TGTGCCAGCAGCGCAGGGACAGGGGCCTACAATGAGCAGTTCTTC
CASSAGTGAYNEQFF
>TRBD1|-|TRBJ2-2|15|TRBV2
TGTGCCAGCATCCTCGACAGGGCGAACACCGGGGAGCTGTTTTTT
CASILDRANTGELFF
>-|-|TRBJ1-3|17|TRBV3-1/TRBV3-2
TGTGCCAGCAGCCAAGATTACAGGGCGTTAGGAGGAAACACCATATATTTT
CASSQDYRALGGNTIYF
>TRBD2|-|TRBJ2-5|18|TRBV4-3
TGCGCCAGCAGCCAAGAGGTAGCGGGGGGATGGGCACAAGAGACCCAGTACTTC
CASSQEVAGGWAQETQYF
>TRBD2|-|TRBJ2-3|15|TRBV5-4
TGTGCCAGCAGCCCTAGTCTAGCGGGGGGGCAGACGCAGTATTTT
CASSPSLAGGQTQYF
>-|-|TRBJ1-2|15|TRBV11-2
TGTGCCAGCAGCTTAGAGATGGAGGGTTACTATGGCTACACCTTC
CASSLEMEGYYGYTF
>TRBD2|-|TRBJ2-7|16|TRBV27
TGTGCCAGCAGTTTATCTCCCCGACTAGCGGGGGACGAGCAGTACTTC
CASSLSPRLAGDEQYF
>TRBD1|-|TRBJ1-5|13|TRBV11-2
TGTGCCAGCAGCTCGGGACAGGGAACGCCCCAGCATTTT
CASSSGQGTPQHF